The sequence of this T cell receptor beta chain was determined in a study of T cell changes during pregnancy in multiple sclerosis. Only in-frame clones appear in the TCRdb table, and some are missing; sequencing was by immunoSEQ multiplex PCR. The sample yields 35,000 to 50,000 clones, roughly 92% seen once. The ends were cut back, 5 bases at V and 8 bases at J, with 10 bases in the middle. The V gene's germline CDR1 is SEHNR and CDR2 FQNEAQ (reference sequence). The CDR3 contains 12 residues. This clone appeared once. This receptor was obtained from a female donor with multiple sclerosis, enrolled in a pregnancy study. The chain has TRBV7-9 and TRBJ2-4, with D possibly TRBD1 on 6 matching bases. Here the sequenced sample was CD4+ T cells from peripheral blood mononuclear cells, taken in the first trimester of pregnancy. The CDR3 nucleotides are TGTGCCAGCAGCGCCCAGGGGTACATTCAGTACTTC. Protein sequence: CASSAQGYIQYF.